A single sample gave rise to the 17 T cell receptor beta chains below, sequenced in a study of cytomegalovirus exposure and HLA in healthy donors. 60 Vbeta and 13 Jbeta primers were used in PCR. Assay: immunoSEQ multiplex PCR; the TCRdb copy retains only in-frame clones and omits some. In all, the sample yields tens of thousands of clones. Material: PBMCs. The receptors were sampled from a woman between 18 and 30 years old in good health and CMV-seronegative.

The V gene is TRBV7-8, the J gene TRBJ1-3; no reliable D call. This CDR3 is built from 13 residues. Trimming stripped 5 bases from V and 4 bases from J, with 9 bases between. Looked up from germline, CDR1 is SGHVS and CDR2 is FQNEAQ. CDR3 bases: TGTGCCAGCAGCAGAGGGTCCGGAAACACCATATATTTT. Translating it yields CASSRGSGNTIYF.

V is TRBV2 and J is TRBJ2-7, with a possible D match to TRBD2 (5 bases). The CDR3 runs 14 residues. The germline V gene encodes CDR1 SNHLY and CDR2 FYNNEI. Trimming removed 4 bases from V and 7 bases from J, with 17 bases in between. CDR3 sequence (DNA): TGTGCCAGCAGTGTCGGAGGACTCTCCCGGGAGCAGTACTTC. Residues: CASSVGGLSREQYF.

The chain combines TRBV10-2 with TRBJ1-3, with TRBD1 matching over 8 bases. Germline V gene lookup returns CDR1 WSHSY and CDR2 SAAADI. The ends lost 4 bases at V and 3 bases at J; junction bases unmatched: 5. The CDR3 is 15 amino acids. This chain's CDR3 is CASSAGTGLGNTIYF. The DNA for the CDR3 is TGCGCCAGCAGTGCCGGGACAGGCCTTGGAAACACCATATATTTT.

This sequence joins TRBV4-1 and TRBJ2-7; D uncertain. This CDR3 region has 13 residues. Germline V gives CDR1 MGHRA, CDR2 YSYEKL. Between the trimmed V and J ends, which lost 0 bases and 4 bases, there was a span of 7 bases. The CDR3 spells CASSQDYMYEQYF. CDR3 DNA: TGCGCCAGCAGCCAAGATTACATGTACGAGCAGTACTTC.

The chain combines TRBV2 with TRBJ1-2; 9 bases agree with TRBD1. V shed 4 bases and J 7 bases; nucleotides not matched to a gene: 1. CDR3 length: 12 residues. Germline values: CDR1 SNHLY, CDR2 FYNNEI. The DNA for the CDR3 is TGTGCCAGCAGTGGGACAGGGGTTGGCTACACCTTC. Translated, it gives CASSGTGVGYTF. Complete variable domain (other parts from reference TRBV2 and TRBJ1-2): EPEVTQTPSHQVTQMGQEVILRCVPISNHLYFYWYRQILGQKVEFLVSFYNNEISEKSEIFDDQFSVERPDGSNFTLKIRSTKLEDSAMYFCASSGTGVGYTFGSGTRLTVV.

This sequence joins TRBV27 and TRBJ1-1; D remains ambiguous. This CDR3 spans 13 amino acids. Germline V gene data show CDR1 as MNHEY and CDR2 as SMNVEV (reference sequence). Trimming pared 7 bases from V and 0 bases from J, leaving 9 bases between. The CDR3 DNA follows: TGTGCCAGCAATGGCGGTATGAACACTGAAGCTTTCTTT. Its protein is CASNGGMNTEAFF.

The chain couples TRBV28 to TRBJ2-7; D is uncertain. The ends were cut back, 6 bases at V and 0 bases at J, with 9 bases in the middle. The CDR3 consists of 13 residues. The V gene's germline CDR1 is MDHEN and CDR2 SYDVKM. The CDR3 reads CASSMGVSYEQYF. The DNA for the CDR3 is TGTGCCAGCAGCATGGGCGTCTCCTACGAGCAGTACTTC.

This rearrangement joins TRBV18 to TRBJ1-3, with 8 bases that match TRBD1. The V and J ends lost 4 bases and 0 bases, in that order; junction bases with no gene match: 5. CDR1 KGHSH and CDR2 LQKENI come from the germline V gene. CDR3 length equals 16 residues. CDR3 protein: CASSLRQGHSGNTIYF. DNA for the CDR3: TGTGCCAGCTCACTGCGACAGGGGCACTCTGGAAACACCATATATTTT.

The chain joins TRBV6-4 to TRBJ2-2; D ambiguous. Deletions cut 2 bases from V and 6 bases from J, with 13 bases between. The CDR3 is 15 amino acids. Germline assignment: CDR1 MRHNA and CDR2 SNTAGT. The DNA for the CDR3 is TGTGCCAGCAGTGACGGCTCCAGGCCGCCCGGGGAGCTGTTTTTT. This codes for CASSDGSRPPGELFF.

This sequence joins TRBV7-8 and TRBJ1-3, with a tentative D call TRBD1 (6 bases). CDR3 length: 16 residues. Between the trimmed V and J ends, which lost 5 bases and 4 bases, there was a span of 18 bases. Germline values: CDR1 SGHVS, CDR2 FQNEAQ. The CDR3, as DNA: TGTGCCAGCAGCCCTATGGTATGGGGGCTCGGAAACACCATATATTTT. This sequence encodes CASSPMVWGLGNTIYF.

The chain has TRBV5-1 and TRBJ1-1; TRBD1 is a possible D gene (6 bases). V gave up 4 bases and J gave up 1 base, with 11 bases separating them. This CDR3 contains 14 residues. Germline V lookup: CDR1 SGHRS, CDR2 YFSETQ. CDR3 nucleotide sequence: TGCGCCAGCAGCCAGGGACAACCGAACACTGAAGCTTTCTTT. Protein: CASSQGQPNTEAFF.

The rearrangement uses TRBV19 and TRBJ2-7; TRBD2 agrees at 7 bases. CDR1 is LNHDA, CDR2 SQIVND, per germline (reference sequence). This CDR3 spans 13 amino acids. Losses at the gene ends were 3 bases for V and 6 bases for J; bases not matched to a gene: 5. CDR3 in amino acids: CASSIVSGGEQYF. In DNA, the CDR3 is TGTGCCAGTAGTATTGTATCGGGGGGCGAGCAGTACTTC.

The V call is TRBV7-2, the J call TRBJ1-2, with 9 bases matching TRBD1. J lost 6 bases, V lost 2 bases, and 1 base had no gene match. Germline assignment: CDR1 SGHTA and CDR2 FQGNSA. This CDR3 contains 13 residues. CDR3 loop: CASSLRTGDGYTF. The CDR3 DNA sequence: TGTGCCAGCAGCTTAAGGACAGGGGATGGCTACACCTTC.

This chain uses TRBV18 with TRBJ1-6; no reliable D call. The CDR3 contains 14 residues. The V end lost 4 bases, the J end lost 12 bases, and 16 bases lay between the germline ends. Per the germline V gene, CDR1 is KGHSH and CDR2 is LQKENI. The CDR3 region has the DNA TGTGCCAGCTCACAGGACCTCGGAGGAATACCCCTCCACTTT. Translated: CASSQDLGGIPLHF.

CDR3 in amino acids: CATSRSAAAYEQYF. CDR3 bases: TGCGCCACTAGCCGGTCGGCAGCTGCCTACGAGCAGTACTTC. The chain recombines TRBV10-1 with TRBJ2-7, with D tentatively TRBD2 (5 bases). The CDR3 contains 14 residues. The V and J ends lost 10 bases and 2 bases respectively, with 18 bases between them. Germline V gene lookup returns CDR1 WNHNN and CDR2 SYGVQD (reference sequence).

The rearrangement joins TRBV18 to TRBJ2-7; TRBD2 agrees at 13 bases. This CDR3 is built from 15 residues. J was trimmed by 7 bases and V by 4 bases; bases with no gene match: 7. The germline CDR1 and CDR2 sequences are KGHSH and LQKENI. This CDR3 reads CASSRGLAGSFEQYF. CDR3 bases: TGTGCCAGCTCACGGGGACTAGCGGGATCGTTTGAGCAGTACTTC. Complete variable domain (other parts from reference TRBV18 and TRBJ2-7): NAGVMQNPRHLVRRRGQEARLRCSPMKGHSHVYWYRQLPEEGLKFMVYLQKENIIDESGMPKERFSAEFPKEGPSILRIQQVVRGDSAAYFCASSRGLAGSFEQYFGPGTRLTVT.

The V call is TRBV10-1, the J call TRBJ2-5, with TRBD1 identical over 8 bases. The length of the CDR3 is 15 residues. Germline V gives CDR1 WNHNN, CDR2 SYGVQD (reference sequence). Losses at the gene ends were 1 base for V and 5 bases for J; bases not matched to a gene: 6. The DNA of the CDR3 is TGCGCCAGCAGTGAGTTAGTTACAGGGGGGGAGACCCAGTACTTC. Amino acid sequence: CASSELVTGGETQYF.